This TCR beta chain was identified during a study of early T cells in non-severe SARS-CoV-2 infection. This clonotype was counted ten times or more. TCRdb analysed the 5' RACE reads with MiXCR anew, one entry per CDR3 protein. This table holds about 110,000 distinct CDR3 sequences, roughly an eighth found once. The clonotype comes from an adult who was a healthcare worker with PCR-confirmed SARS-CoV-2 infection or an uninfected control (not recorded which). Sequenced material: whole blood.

The CDR3 loop reads CASSLGLPGQFGYTF. DNA for the CDR3: TGTGCCAGCAGTTTAGGGCTTCCCGGACAGTTTGGCTACACCTTC. The chain employs TRBV27 and TRBJ1-2; D perhaps matches TRBD1 (6 bases). CDR3 length: 15 residues. The V end was cut by 2 bases, the J end by 7 bases, with 17 bases between. From germline, CDR1 is MNHEY and CDR2 SMNVEV (reference sequence).